What follows are 10 T cell receptor beta chains derived from one specimen sequenced in a study of radiotherapy plus CTLA-4 blockade in lung cancer (dated by TCRdb to 2016 to 2019). Library preparation used the immunoSEQ multiplex PCR assay. TCRdb mirrors the immuneACCESS table, restricted to in-frame sequences. Some clones are absent from its copies; in checked studies, under half trace to an unresolved V gene, and the reason for the others is unknown. This sample has tens of thousands of clones in its table, and around 77% of those were observed once. In total, the top ten clones hold approximately 10% of the sample. The input for sequencing was peripheral blood, taken from a patient treated with radiotherapy plus ipilimumab. Receptor source: a human donor with non-small cell lung cancer who had stable disease on radiotherapy plus ipilimumab.

The chain uses TRBV5-1 and TRBJ2-1, with a tentative D call TRBD2 (6 bases). V lost 7 bases to trimming and J lost 5 bases, with 13 bases between them. Germline values: CDR1 SGHRS, CDR2 YFSETQ. This CDR3 has 13 residues. The CDR3 nucleotides read TGCGCCAGCTCCCGGACTACAGACAATGAGCAGTTCTTC. Translated: CASSRTTDNEQFF.

The rearrangement joins TRBV5-1 to TRBJ1-2; 8 bases are a match to TRBD1. The CDR3 sequence is 17 residues long. Germline V gives CDR1 SGHRS, CDR2 YFSETQ. V trimming: 4 bases; J trimming: 0 bases; junction bases outside the gene matches: 11. DNA of the CDR3: TGCGCCAGCAGCACCGACGGACAGGGCATTCCTAACTATGGCTACACCTTC. It encodes CASSTDGQGIPNYGYTF.

A few counts support this clone. The CDR3 sequence is CASSLRLAGGANTGELFF. For the CDR3, the DNA is TGTGCCAGTAGTCTCAGACTAGCGGGGGGGGCGAACACCGGGGAGCTGTTTTTT. This rearrangement joins TRBV19 to TRBJ2-2, with 14 bases matching TRBD2. With 5 bases clipped from V and 0 bases from J, the junction kept 5 bases outside the gene matches. The CDR3 totals 18 residues. Germline CDR1 LNHDA, CDR2 SQIVND (reference sequence).

The V gene is TRBV5-4, the J gene TRBJ1-3; possibly TRBD1 for D (5 bases). V lost 2 bases to trimming and J lost 4 bases, with 10 bases between them. There are 14 residues in the CDR3. Germline CDR1 reads SGHNT; CDR2 reads YYREEE (reference sequence). The CDR3 sequence: CASSFGGTGNTIYF. DNA for the CDR3: TGTGCCAGCAGCTTCGGGGGTACAGGAAACACCATATATTTT.

This rearrangement joins TRBV7-9 to TRBJ2-1; 7 bases line up with TRBD1. CDR1 SEHNR and CDR2 FQNEAQ come from the germline V gene (reference sequence). This CDR3 contains 16 residues. J gave up 1 base and V 4 bases, and 7 bases lay outside the gene matches. The CDR3 spells CASSSGDRWSYNEQFF. Here the CDR3 DNA reads TGTGCCAGCAGCTCTGGGGACAGATGGTCCTACAATGAGCAGTTCTTC.

The chain combines TRBV5-8 with TRBJ1-2, with 9 bases fitting TRBD1. CDR3 length equals 20 residues. Germline-derived CDR1 and CDR2 are SGHTS and YDEGEE. Trimming cost V 2 bases and J 0 bases; bases outside gene matches: 17. The CDR3 sequence is CASSLIRLIGGQGSNYGYTF. In nucleotides, the CDR3 is TGTGCCAGCAGCTTAATAAGGCTGATTGGGGGACAGGGCTCTAACTATGGCTACACCTTC.

The chain combines TRBV5-6 with TRBJ1-3; possible D gene TRBD1, 6 bases. Germline V gives CDR1 SGHDT, CDR2 YYEEEE. CDR3 size: 15 residues. V shed 7 bases and J shed 0 bases, with 14 bases lying between them. The chain's CDR3 is CASRRGANSGNTIYF. The CDR3 nucleotides are TGTGCCAGCCGCCGGGGGGCGAACTCTGGAAACACCATATATTTT.

This clone was counted once. The V and J genes are TRBV2 and TRBJ2-7; 11 nucleotides align to TRBD1. Germline V gives CDR1 SNHLY, CDR2 FYNNEI. V gave up 6 bases and J gave up 3 bases; unmatched junction bases: 7. CDR3 length: 15 amino acids. CDR3 in amino acids: CASSRGQGAGYEQYF. CDR3 DNA sequence: TGTGCCAGCAGCCGCGGACAGGGGGCAGGCTACGAGCAGTACTTC. Looking up the rest from reference TRBV2 and TRBJ2-7 gives the full variable domain: EPEVTQTPSHQVTQMGQEVILRCVPISNHLYFYWYRQILGQKVEFLVSFYNNEISEKSEIFDDQFSVERPDGSNFTLKIRSTKLEDSAMYFCASSRGQGAGYEQYFGPGTRLTVT.

In its sample, this clone was seen a few times. The V and J genes are TRBV2 and TRBJ1-6; 10 nucleotides line up with TRBD1. Trimming cost V 4 bases and J 5 bases; bases outside gene matches: 5. Per germline, CDR1 SNHLY and CDR2 FYNNEI. The CDR3 runs 16 residues. The DNA of the CDR3 is TGTGCCAGCAGTGGACAGGGGGCGGTGAATAATTCACCCCTCCACTTT. Its protein product is CASSGQGAVNNSPLHF.

This clone was found a few times. J is TRBJ1-2 and V is TRBV6-6; D is undetermined. CDR1 MNHNY and CDR2 SVGAGI come from the germline V gene (reference sequence). Trimming left V 6 bases short and J 6 bases short, with 14 bases between. This CDR3 is 13 amino acids long. CDR3 residues: CASRTDGYDGYTF. For the CDR3, the DNA is TGTGCCAGCAGGACTGACGGATATGATGGCTACACCTTC.